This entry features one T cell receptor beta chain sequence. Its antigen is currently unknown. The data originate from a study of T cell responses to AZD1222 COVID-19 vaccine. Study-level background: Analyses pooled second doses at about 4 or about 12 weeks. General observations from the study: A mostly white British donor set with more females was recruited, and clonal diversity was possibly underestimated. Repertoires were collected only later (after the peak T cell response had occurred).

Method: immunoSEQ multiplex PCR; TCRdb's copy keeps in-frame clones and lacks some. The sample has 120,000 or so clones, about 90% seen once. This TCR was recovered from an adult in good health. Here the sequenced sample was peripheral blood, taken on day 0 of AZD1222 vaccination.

The CDR3 loop reads CAISESARGQISGNTIYF. CDR3 coding DNA: TGTGCCATCAGTGAGTCAGCGCGGGGACAGATCTCTGGAAACACCATATATTTT. J is TRBJ1-3 and V is TRBV10-3; 7 bases line up with TRBD1. This CDR3 comprises 18 residues. The germline gives CDR1 ENHRY, CDR2 SYGVKD. Unmatched junction bases numbered 8, after V lost 0 bases and J lost 0 bases.